The next 18 T cell receptor beta chains were all read from a single sample in a study of cytomegalovirus exposure and HLA in healthy donors. 60 Vbeta and 13 Jbeta primers were used in PCR. The protocol was immunoSEQ multiplex PCR, while the TCRdb copy is restricted to in-frame clones and leaves out a portion. The table lists roughly 100,000 clones, around 86% of them singletons, with about 6.9% in the top ten. Sequenced material: PBMCs. All receptors come from a man aged 25 to 40 in good health and CMV-seropositive.

This sequence joins TRBV29-1 and TRBJ1-3; D ambiguous. Trimming pared 7 bases from V and 0 bases from J, leaving 10 bases between. The length of the CDR3 is 13 residues. The germline V gene encodes CDR1 SQVTM and CDR2 ANQGSEA. CDR3 sequence reads: CSATVISGNTIYF. The CDR3 DNA is TGCAGCGCCACAGTCATCTCTGGAAACACCATATATTTT.

A note on this clone: Other nucleotide sequences from this sample produce the same CDR3. V usage is TRBV2 and J usage is TRBJ1-4; 9 bases map to TRBD1. Germline-derived CDR1 and CDR2 are SNHLY and FYNNEI. V gave up 8 bases and J gave up 7 bases; unmatched junction bases: 8. This CDR3 is 14 amino acids long. In DNA form, the CDR3 reads TGTGCCAGCGGGCCTGACAGGGGGTTTGAAAAACTGTTTTTT. Translated: CASGPDRGFEKLFF.

This rearrangement joins TRBV5-1 to TRBJ2-7; D is unclear. This CDR3 is built from 11 residues. V was trimmed by 4 bases and J by 3 bases, leaving 5 bases between them. The V gene's germline CDR1 is SGHRS and CDR2 YFSETQ. The CDR3 region is CASSPDYEQYF. The CDR3 DNA reads TGCGCCAGCAGCCCAGACTACGAGCAGTACTTC. Drawing the rest from reference TRBV5-1 and TRBJ2-7, the complete variable domain is KAGVTQTPRYLIKTRGQQVTLSCSPISGHRSVSWYQQTPGQGLQFLFEYFSETQRNKGNFPGRFSGRQFSNSRSEMNVSTLELGDSALYLCASSPDYEQYFGPGTRLTVT.

This clone appeared a single time. The chain uses TRBV6-6 and TRBJ2-2; maybe TRBD2 (6 bases). Germline V gene data show CDR1 as MNHNY and CDR2 as SVGAGI (reference sequence). This CDR3 is built from 15 residues. V was cut by 6 bases and J by 0 bases, with 11 bases left in between. The CDR3 loop is CASSRAGSNTGELFF. CDR3 sequence (DNA): TGTGCCAGCAGCCGAGCGGGTTCGAACACCGGGGAGCTGTTTTTT.

This clone has more than one count but fewer than ten. The chain links TRBV10-3 to TRBJ2-5; 11 bases line up with TRBD2. The DNA end lines up better with TRBJ2-7; the J call may be wrong. Looked up from germline, CDR1 is ENHRY and CDR2 is SYGVKD. The CDR3 contains 17 residues. This CDR3 is CAISNKPGTSGSYEQYF. The CDR3 nucleotides are TGTGCCATCAGTAATAAGCCCGGGACTAGCGGTTCCTACGAGCAGTACTTC.

The chain has TRBV20-1 and TRBJ1-2; possibly TRBD1 for D (6 bases). The germline gives CDR1 DFQATT, CDR2 SNEGSKA (reference sequence). The CDR3 spans 11 residues. V shed 2 bases and J shed 9 bases, with 10 bases lying between them. The CDR3 reads CSARNRERYTF. The CDR3 region has the DNA TGCAGTGCTAGAAACAGGGAGCGCTACACCTTC.

The chain recombines TRBV6-5 with TRBJ2-7, with D possibly TRBD2 on 5 matching bases. CDR3 length: 15 residues. The V gene's germline CDR1 is MNHEY and CDR2 SVGAGI. V lost 5 bases and J 1 base, leaving 15 bases between the germline ends. CDR3 sequence reads: CASSRDPSSSYEQYF. The CDR3 DNA follows: TGTGCCAGCAGTCGGGATCCCTCATCTTCCTACGAGCAGTACTTC.

The V gene is TRBV28, the J gene TRBJ2-7; 11 nucleotides align to TRBD1. CDR1 is MDHEN and CDR2 is SYDVKM in the germline V gene. The CDR3 totals 13 residues. Trimming removed 7 bases from V and 5 bases from J; junction bases left unmatched: 4. In DNA, the CDR3 is TGTGCCAGCACCAGGGACAGGGGGAACGAGCAGTACTTC. It yields the protein CASTRDRGNEQYF.

The V and J genes are TRBV5-1 and TRBJ2-7; a possible D gene is TRBD1 (7 bases). The germline V gene has CDR1 SGHRS and CDR2 YFSETQ. The CDR3 spans 15 residues. V lost 0 bases to trimming and J lost 2 bases, with 12 bases between them. CDR3: CASSLVAGGPYEQYF. The CDR3 bases are TGCGCCAGCAGCTTGGTGGCAGGGGGGCCCTACGAGCAGTACTTC.

The chain couples TRBV5-4 to TRBJ1-1; D remains ambiguous. Trimming stripped 3 bases from V and 4 bases from J, with 7 bases between. The CDR3 consists of 12 residues. Germline assignment: CDR1 SGHNT and CDR2 YYREEE (reference sequence). In DNA, the CDR3 is TGTGCCAGCAGCTCACCGGTCACTGAAGCTTTCTTT. Its translation is CASSSPVTEAFF.

The V gene is TRBV25-1, the J gene TRBJ2-7, with D tentatively TRBD1 (6 bases). Germline values: CDR1 MGHDK, CDR2 SYGVNS. There are 14 residues in the CDR3. The V and J ends lost 2 bases and 1 base respectively, with 9 bases between them. The CDR3: CASSERQDSYEQYF. CDR3 DNA: TGTGCCAGCAGTGAACGACAGGATTCCTACGAGCAGTACTTC.

V usage is TRBV7-6 and J usage is TRBJ2-5; 11 positions match TRBD1. The J call may be mistaken, given a closer DNA end match to TRBJ2-7. The CDR3 is 15 amino acids. CDR1 and CDR2 from the germline V gene are SGHVS and FNYEAQ. The CDR3 DNA sequence: TGTGCCAGCAGCTTAGAAGGGACAGGGGGATACGAGCAGTACTTC. Translating it yields CASSLEGTGGYEQYF.

J is TRBJ2-7 and V is TRBV7-2; tentative D call: TRBD2 (5 bases). The V end lost 1 base, the J end lost 0 bases, and 16 bases lay between the germline ends. The CDR3 runs 17 residues. CDR1 is SGHTA, CDR2 FQGNSA, per germline. CDR3 nucleotides: TGTGCCAGCAGCTTAGTTGTCTACGAGCGGAACTCCTACGAGCAGTACTTC. It is translated as CASSLVVYERNSYEQYF.

This clone was seen more than once but under ten times. The rearrangement uses TRBV5-5 and TRBJ1-1, with D possibly matching TRBD1 (6 bases). From germline, CDR1 is SGHKS and CDR2 YYEKEE (reference sequence). There are 17 residues in the CDR3. V dropped 2 bases and J dropped 4 bases, with 21 bases sitting between them. The CDR3 DNA follows: TGTGCCAGCAGCTTTAGACCCCTTCGGGGGGCGGGCACTGAAGCTTTCTTT. Its protein product is CASSFRPLRGAGTEAFF.

The chain is built from TRBV11-2 and TRBJ2-2, with TRBD1 as a possible D gene (6 bases). The CDR3 length is 17 residues. The germline CDR1 and CDR2 sequences are SGHAT and FQNNGV. Trimming took 5 bases from V and 6 from J, leaving 22 bases between them. The CDR3 coding sequence is TGTGCCAGCAGCCCACAGGGCGGACCCAATCCCCCCGGGGAGCTGTTTTTT. It yields the protein CASSPQGGPNPPGELFF.

A remark on this clone: An end of the junction does not agree with germline; a read error may underlie this. The chain joins TRBV2 to TRBJ1-1, with 7 bases aligning to TRBD1. Germline lookup yields CDR1 SNHLY and CDR2 FYNNEI. The CDR3 is made up of 10 amino acids. The CDR3, as DNA: TGTGCCAGCAGTACGACAGGGCAGCGATTT. It yields the protein CASSTTGQRF.

This chain uses TRBV6-1 with TRBJ2-3; weak D call: TRBD1 (5 bases). The CDR3 spans 16 residues. Per germline, CDR1 MNHNS and CDR2 SASEGT. Trimming shortened V by 2 bases and J by 5 bases, and 17 bases separated the two germline ends. The CDR3 DNA sequence: TGTGCCAGCAGTGAACCAGGGTCTCCATTGAGAGATACGCAGTATTTT. Translated: CASSEPGSPLRDTQYF.

The rearrangement links TRBV5-1 to TRBJ2-5; 11 positions match TRBD2. Germline lookup yields CDR1 SGHRS and CDR2 YFSETQ. The CDR3 loop spans 14 amino acids. V dropped 6 bases and J dropped 1; count of bases not matched to a gene: 2. The CDR3 reads CASTSGGSQETQYF. CDR3 nucleotide sequence: TGCGCCAGCACTAGCGGGGGGTCCCAAGAGACCCAGTACTTC.